The clone carrying this T cell receptor (beta chain) was recorded at least ten times. Its antigen remains unknown. The data belong to a study of identical twins. Study-level results: Fewer insertions were carried by abundant cord blood beta clonotypes, but none was seen in memory repertoires.

With no exceptions, donors were healthy Caucasians. CDR1 is SGHRS and CDR2 is YFSETQ in the germline V gene. Trimming pared 6 bases from V and 5 bases from J, leaving 20 bases between. This CDR3 region has 15 residues. Unique molecular identifiers were in the cDNA, with template-switch universal primer binding. TCRdb ran MiXCR on the 5' RACE reads and lists one entry per CDR3 protein. This table has roughly 750,000 distinct CDR3 sequences, 20% to 25% appearing once. The same specimen was also included in a second study, on T cells expressing NK-cell markers.

This sequence originates from a woman in her late teens or twenties in good health. The sequenced sample was PBMCs. The chain links TRBV5-1 to TRBJ1-2; D is undetermined. The CDR3 sequence: CASTPGRSLAYGYTF. DNA of the CDR3: TGCGCCAGCACCCCGGGCAGAAGTCTTGCTTATGGCTACACCTTC.